A single sample gave rise to the 2 T cell receptor beta chains below, sequenced in a study of beta chain features in type 1 diabetes. Expressed TCRB transcripts were sequenced because the isolated RNA had all been reverse transcribed beforehand. Using immunoSEQ multiplex PCR, the repertoire was profiled, and TCRdb retains in-frame clones only, with some absent. The repertoire holds roughly 380,000 clones, around a fifth seen once, with 0.044% in the top ten. The sequencing input was naive CD4+ T cells from blood. The receptors derive from a woman younger than 30 in good health.

V gene TRBV5-1 combines with J gene TRBJ2-5, with D maybe TRBD2 (5 bases). The CDR3 extends over 15 amino acids. The V gene lost 4 bases and the J gene lost 4 bases, with 17 bases spanning the gap. Germline V gene data show CDR1 as SGHRS and CDR2 as YFSETQ. Written as DNA, the CDR3 is TGCGCCAGCAGCACATGGGAGCCTGAGGGAGAGACCCAGTACTTC. Protein sequence: CASSTWEPEGETQYF.

Regarding this clone: The junction differs from germline at one of its ends, possibly a read error. The chain carries TRBV7-7 and TRBJ2-2; no definite D call. The germline V gene encodes CDR1 SSHAT and CDR2 FNYEAQ (reference sequence). The CDR3 is 13 amino acids. The CDR3 region has the DNA TGTGCTAGCAGCTCCCAATTTACCGGGGAGCTGTTTTTT. Translating gives CASSSQFTGELFF.